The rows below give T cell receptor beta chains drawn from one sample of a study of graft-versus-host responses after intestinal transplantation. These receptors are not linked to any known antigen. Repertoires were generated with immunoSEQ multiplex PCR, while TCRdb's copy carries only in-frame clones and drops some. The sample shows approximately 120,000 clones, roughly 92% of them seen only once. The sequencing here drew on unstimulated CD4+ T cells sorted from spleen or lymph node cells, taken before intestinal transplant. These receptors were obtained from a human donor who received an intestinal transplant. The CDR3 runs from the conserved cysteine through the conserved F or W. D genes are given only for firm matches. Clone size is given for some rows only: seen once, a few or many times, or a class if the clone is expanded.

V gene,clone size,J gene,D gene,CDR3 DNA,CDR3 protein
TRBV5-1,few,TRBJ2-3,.,TGCGCCAGCAACGAGGGGACAGATACGCAGTATTTT,CASNEGTDTQYF
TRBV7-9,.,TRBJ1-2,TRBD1,TGTGCCAGCAGCTTAGAGACAGGGGTTAGCTATGGCTACACCTTC,CASSLETGVSYGYTF
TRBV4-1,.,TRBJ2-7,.,TGCGCCAGCAGCCAAGATACACAGGGCCTTAACTACGAGCAGTACTTC,CASSQDTQGLNYEQYF
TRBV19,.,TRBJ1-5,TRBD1,TGTGCCAGTAGGAACCGGGACAGGGTGGATCAGCCCCAGCATTTT,CASRNRDRVDQPQHF
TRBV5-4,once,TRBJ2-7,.,TGTGCCAGCAGCTTTACGGCAGGCAACGACGAGCAGTACTTC,CASSFTAGNDEQYF
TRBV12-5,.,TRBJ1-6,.,TGTGCTAGTGGTCCAGGACAGAGTTTGAATTCACCCCTCCACTTT,CASGPGQSLNSPLHF
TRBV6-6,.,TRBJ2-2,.,TGTGCTACAGGGTTTGACACCGGGGAGCTGTTTTTT,CATGFDTGELFF
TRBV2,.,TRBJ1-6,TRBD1,TGTGCCAGCAGCCTGGGACAGGCCCTTGGCTTCTCCTATAATTCACCCCTCCACTTT,CASSLGQALGFSYNSPLHF
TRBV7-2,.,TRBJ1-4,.,TGTGCCAGCAGCTTACTAGGCGAAAAACTGTTTTTT,CASSLLGEKLFF
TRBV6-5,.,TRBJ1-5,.,TGTGCCAGCAGTTACTCGGAGAGGGCTCAGCCCCAGCATTTT,CASSYSERAQPQHF
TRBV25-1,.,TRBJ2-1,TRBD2,TGTGCCAGCAACTTAGCGGGGGGGCAGGGTGAGCAGTTCTTC,CASNLAGGQGEQFF
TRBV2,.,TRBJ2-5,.,TGTGCCAGCAGTGTTCAGCAAGAGACCCAGTACTTC,CASSVQQETQYF
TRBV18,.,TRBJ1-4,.,TGTGCCAGCTCAACCAACGAGGGCTCTAATGAAAAACTGTTTTTT,CASSTNEGSNEKLFF
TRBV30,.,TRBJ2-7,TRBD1,TGTGCCCATACGAGGGGGCCCAGGGAGCAGTACTTC,CAHTRGPREQYF
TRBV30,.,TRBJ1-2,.,TGTGCCTGGAGTTCCTCCCCTTTACCCCTGAGTGGCTACACCTTC,CAWSSSPLPLSGYTF
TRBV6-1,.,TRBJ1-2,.,TGTGCCAGCAGTGACCGGGGCGCCGGCTATGGCTACACCTTC,CASSDRGAGYGYTF
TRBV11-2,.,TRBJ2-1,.,TGTGCCAGCAGCGCTCTAGCTAAAACCCACAATGAGCAGTTCTTC,CASSALAKTHNEQFF
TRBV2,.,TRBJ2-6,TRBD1,TGTGCCAGGCATCGGGACAGAAGCTCTGGGGCCAACGTCCTGACTTTC,CARHRDRSSGANVLTF
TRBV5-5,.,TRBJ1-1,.,TGTGCCAGCAGCTTGGGGCCCAGGCTGGAGGACACTGAAGCTTTCTTT,CASSLGPRLEDTEAFF
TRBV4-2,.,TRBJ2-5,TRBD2,TGTGCCAGCAGCCAAGATGGGACTATAGCGGGAGAGACCCAGTACTTC,CASSQDGTIAGETQYF
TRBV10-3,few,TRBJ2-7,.,TGTGCCACGGGGCGGGGGCACACCTACGAGCAGTACTTC,CATGRGHTYEQYF
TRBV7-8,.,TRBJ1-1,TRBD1,TGTGCCAGCAGCGAGGGACAGATCAAGGCACAGGGGGCTTTCTTT,CASSEGQIKAQGAFF
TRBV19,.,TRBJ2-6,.,TGTGCCAGTAGTATTCGGCCCCCCAGGGGCTCTGGGGCCAACGTCCTGACTTTC,CASSIRPPRGSGANVLTF
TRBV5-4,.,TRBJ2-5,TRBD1,TGTGCCAGCAGTCCTCCGAGGGGGCTCGAGGAGACCCAGTACTTC,CASSPPRGLEETQYF
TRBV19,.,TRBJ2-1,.,TGTGCCAGTACCCAGCGAGGAGAGAGACCGTACAATGAGCAGTTCTTC,CASTQRGERPYNEQFF
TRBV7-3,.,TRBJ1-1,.,TGTGCCAGCAGCTTGGACGTCCACCTTGAAGCTTTCTTT,CASSLDVHLEAFF
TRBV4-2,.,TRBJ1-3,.,TGTGCCAGCAGCTCTTTGGACTCGAGGAAATACTCTGGAAACACCATATATTTT,CASSSLDSRKYSGNTIYF
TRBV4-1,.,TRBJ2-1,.,TGCGCCAGCAGCCAAGCCCCGGCAGTTATCCGGAGGAATGAGCAGTTCTTC,CASSQAPAVIRRNEQFF
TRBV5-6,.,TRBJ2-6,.,TGTGCCAGCAGCTTGGTGGCAGGGAATCGTGGGGCCAACGTCCTGACTTTC,CASSLVAGNRGANVLTF
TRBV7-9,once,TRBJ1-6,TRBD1,TGTGCCAGCAGCTCAGACAGGGGGTGGTCACCCCTCCACTTT,CASSSDRGWSPLHF
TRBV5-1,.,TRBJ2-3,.,TGCGCCAGCAGCTTGGGGCAGATAACAGATACGCAGTATTTT,CASSLGQITDTQYF
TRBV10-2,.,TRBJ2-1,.,TGCGCCAGCAGTGAGTTCCGGGACCCCTATGCGGGTGAGCAGTTCTTC,CASSEFRDPYAGEQFF
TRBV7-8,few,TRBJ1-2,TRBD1,TGTGCCAGCAGCTTAGGCAGGGGGGGCTACACCTTC,CASSLGRGGYTF
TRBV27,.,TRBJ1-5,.,TGTGCCAGCAATTCCGTCGGATCCAATCAGCCCCAGCATTTT,CASNSVGSNQPQHF
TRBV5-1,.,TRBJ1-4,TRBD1,TGCGCCAGCAGCTTGGCCGCTCGACAGGGGGAAAAACTGTTTTTT,CASSLAARQGEKLFF
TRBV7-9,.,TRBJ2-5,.,TGTGCCAGCAGCCTAGGACAGAAAGAGACCCAGTACTTC,CASSLGQKETQYF
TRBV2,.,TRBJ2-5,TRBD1,TGTGCCAGCAGTGTGACAGGGGGCAGAGAGACCCAGTACTTC,CASSVTGGRETQYF
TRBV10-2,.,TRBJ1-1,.,TGCGCCACCTCGACAGCTTGGGGCACTGAAGCTTTCTTT,CATSTAWGTEAFF
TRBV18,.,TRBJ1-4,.,TGTGCCAGCCGAAGGGCAGCCACCACGGAACTGTTTTTT,CASRRAATTELFF
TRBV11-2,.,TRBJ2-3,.,TGTGCCAGCAGCTTAAGTGGGGGGGCCTCGCAGTATTTT,CASSLSGGASQYF
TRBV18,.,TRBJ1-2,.,TGTGCCAGCTCACCGGCAGGGAACTATGGCTACACCTTC,CASSPAGNYGYTF
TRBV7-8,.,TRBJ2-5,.,TGTGCCAGCAGCAAAGGGACTGAAGAGACCCAGTACTTC,CASSKGTEETQYF
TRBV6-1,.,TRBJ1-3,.,TGTGCCAGCAGTGAATTGGTGTGGGTACAGAGCTCTGGAAACACCATATATTTT,CASSELVWVQSSGNTIYF
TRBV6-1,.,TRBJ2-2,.,TGTGCCAGCAGTGCCTTAGACGGCGGGGAGCTGTTTTTT,CASSALDGGELFF
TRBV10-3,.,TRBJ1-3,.,TGTGCCATCAGCTCCGGGACCTCTGGAAACACCATATATTTT,CAISSGTSGNTIYF
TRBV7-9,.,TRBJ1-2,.,TGTGCCAGCAGCGTTTTGGACATATTTAACTATGGCTACACCTTC,CASSVLDIFNYGYTF
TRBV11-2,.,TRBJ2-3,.,TGTGCCAGCAGGTCCGCTAGGACAGATACGCAGTATTTT,CASRSARTDTQYF
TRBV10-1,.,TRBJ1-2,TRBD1,TGCGCCAGCAGTGCAGGACAGGGGTATGGCTACACCTTC,CASSAGQGYGYTF
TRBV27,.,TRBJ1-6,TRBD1,TGTGCCAGCAGTTTACGGGGACAGGGTTATAATTCACCCCTCCACTTT,CASSLRGQGYNSPLHF
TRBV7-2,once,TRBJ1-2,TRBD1,TGTGCCAGCAGCTATTACAGGGGGCAAGATGGCTACACCTTC,CASSYYRGQDGYTF
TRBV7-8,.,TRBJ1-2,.,TGTGCCAGCAGCTTAGTAGATGGGGATGGCTACACCTTC,CASSLVDGDGYTF